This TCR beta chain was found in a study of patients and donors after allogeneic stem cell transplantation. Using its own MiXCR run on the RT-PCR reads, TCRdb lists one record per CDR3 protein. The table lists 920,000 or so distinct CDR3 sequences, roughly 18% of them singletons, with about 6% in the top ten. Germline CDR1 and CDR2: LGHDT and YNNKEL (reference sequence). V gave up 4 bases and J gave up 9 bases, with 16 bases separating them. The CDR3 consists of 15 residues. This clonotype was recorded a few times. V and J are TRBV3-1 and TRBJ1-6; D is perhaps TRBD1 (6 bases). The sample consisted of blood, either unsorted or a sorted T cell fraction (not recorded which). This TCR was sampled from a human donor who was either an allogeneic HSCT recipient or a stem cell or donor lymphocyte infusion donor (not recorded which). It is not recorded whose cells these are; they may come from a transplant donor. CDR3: CASSPRTDQGSPLHF. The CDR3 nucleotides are TGTGCCAGCAGCCCACGGACAGATCAGGGTTCACCCCTCCACTTT.